Presented here are 3 T cell receptor beta chains from one specimen sequenced in a study of blood T cell repertoires in COVID-19. Generated by immunoSEQ multiplex PCR, the TCRdb table keeps only in-frame clones and is missing some. The profile shows 150,000 to 200,000 clones, 80% to 90% of them singletons. The sample comprised peripheral blood. These receptors originate from a woman in her 70s with COVID-19, enrolled during active disease.

The J gene is TRBJ1-5, the V gene TRBV28; tentatively, D is TRBD1 (6 bases). This CDR3 has 13 residues. V was pared by 7 bases and J by 9 bases, with 16 bases between. Germline V CDR1 and CDR2: MDHEN, SYDVKM. The CDR3 DNA is TGTGCCAGCAAACGGGACACCGAGGGGCCCCAGCATTTT. It specifies CASKRDTEGPQHF.

This chain uses TRBV19 with TRBJ1-5, with D perhaps TRBD1 (5 bases). Germline V gene sequence: CDR1 LNHDA, CDR2 SQIVND (reference sequence). Trimming left V 7 bases short and J 3 bases short, with 13 bases between. The CDR3 is 14 amino acids. CDR3 DNA sequence: TGTGCCAGTATGGGAGGGACCTACAATCAGCCCCAGCATTTT. Residues: CASMGGTYNQPQHF.

The chain joins TRBV4-1 to TRBJ2-3; possibly TRBD2 for D (5 bases). Trimming stripped 4 bases from V and 8 bases from J, with 37 bases between. Germline CDR1 and CDR2: MGHRA and YSYEKL. This CDR3 has 21 amino acids. The CDR3 reads CASSPIGSKGSRTRYPGTQYF. The CDR3 region has the DNA TGCGCCAGCAGCCCCATTGGGTCGAAGGGAAGCCGTACTAGGTATCCGGGTACGCAGTATTTT.